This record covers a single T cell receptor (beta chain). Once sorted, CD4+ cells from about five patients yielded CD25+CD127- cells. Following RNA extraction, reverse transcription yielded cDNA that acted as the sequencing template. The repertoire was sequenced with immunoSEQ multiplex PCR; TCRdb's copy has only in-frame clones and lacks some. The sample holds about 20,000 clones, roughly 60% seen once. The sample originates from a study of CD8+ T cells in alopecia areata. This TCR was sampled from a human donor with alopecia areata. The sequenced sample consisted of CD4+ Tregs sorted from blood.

This CDR3 reads CASSDRPSNTRNQPQHF. CDR3 sequence (DNA): TGTGCCAGCAGCGACAGGCCATCCAATACTCGCAATCAGCCCCAGCATTTT. The rearrangement joins TRBV28 to TRBJ1-5, with a weak D call TRBD1 (6 bases). The CDR3 contains 17 residues. Germline V gene sequence: CDR1 MDHEN, CDR2 SYDVKM. Trimming took 6 bases from V and 2 from J, leaving 20 bases between them. Full variable domain (outside the CDR3, taken from reference TRBV28 and TRBJ1-5): DVKVTQSSRYLVKRTGEKVFLECVQDMDHENMFWYRQDPGLGLRLIYFSYDVKMKEKGDIPEGYSVSREKKERFSLILESASTNQTSMYLCASSDRPSNTRNQPQHFGDGTRLSIL.